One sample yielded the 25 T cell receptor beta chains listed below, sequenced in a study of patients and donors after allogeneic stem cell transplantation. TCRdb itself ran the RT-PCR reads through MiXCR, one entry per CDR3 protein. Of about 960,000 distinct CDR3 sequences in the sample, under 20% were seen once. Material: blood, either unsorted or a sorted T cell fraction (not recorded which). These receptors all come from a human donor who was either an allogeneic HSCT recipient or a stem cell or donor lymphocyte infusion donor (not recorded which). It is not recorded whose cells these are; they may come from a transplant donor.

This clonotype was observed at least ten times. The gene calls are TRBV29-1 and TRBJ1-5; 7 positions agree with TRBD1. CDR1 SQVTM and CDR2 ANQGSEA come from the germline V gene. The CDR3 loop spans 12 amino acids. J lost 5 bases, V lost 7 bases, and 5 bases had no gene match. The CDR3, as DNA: TGCAGCGGTGACAGGGTACATCAGCCCCAGCATTTT. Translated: CSGDRVHQPQHF.

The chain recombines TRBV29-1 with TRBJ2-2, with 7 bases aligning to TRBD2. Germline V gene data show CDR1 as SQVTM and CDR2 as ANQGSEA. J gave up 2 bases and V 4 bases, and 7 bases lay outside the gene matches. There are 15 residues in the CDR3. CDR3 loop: CSVGLSGDNTGELFF. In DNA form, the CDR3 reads TGCAGCGTTGGTTTAAGCGGGGACAACACCGGGGAGCTGTTTTTT.

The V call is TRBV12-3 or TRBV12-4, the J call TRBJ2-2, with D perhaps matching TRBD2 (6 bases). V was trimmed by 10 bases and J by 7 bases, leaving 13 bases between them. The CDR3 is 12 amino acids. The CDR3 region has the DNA TGTGCCAATGTGGGGGGAAACGGGGAGCTGTTTTTT. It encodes CANVGGNGELFF.

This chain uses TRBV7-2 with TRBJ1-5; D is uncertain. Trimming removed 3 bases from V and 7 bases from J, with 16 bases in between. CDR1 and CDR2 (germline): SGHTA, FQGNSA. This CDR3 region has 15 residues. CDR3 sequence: CASSFRSWGYQPQHF. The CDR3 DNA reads TGTGCCAGCAGCTTCAGAAGTTGGGGTTACCAGCCCCAGCATTTT.

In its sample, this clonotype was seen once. CDR3 loop: CASRSGQGSKNIQYF. The DNA for the CDR3 is TGTGCCAGCAGGTCGGGACAGGGATCCAAAAACATTCAGTACTTC. The chain carries TRBV3-1 and TRBJ2-4; TRBD1 agrees at 9 bases. Germline CDR1 reads LGHDT; CDR2 reads YNNKEL (reference sequence). The CDR3 is 15 residues long. The V gene end was trimmed by 6 bases and the J gene end by 2 bases; junction bases not matched to a gene: 5.

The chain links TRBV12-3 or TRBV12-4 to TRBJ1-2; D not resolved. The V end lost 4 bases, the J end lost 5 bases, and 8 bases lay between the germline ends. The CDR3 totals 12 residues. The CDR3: CASSWAGYGYTF. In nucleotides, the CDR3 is TGTGCCAGCAGTTGGGCGGGTTATGGCTACACCTTC.

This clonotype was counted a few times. The CDR3 DNA reads TGTGCCAGCAGTTCCCCCCTAGGACACCATCGAGGAGCTTTCTTT. Its translation is CASSSPLGHHRGAFF. The chain uses TRBV6-5 and TRBJ1-1, with a tentative D call TRBD1 (5 bases). There are 15 residues in the CDR3. Germline V gene data show CDR1 as MNHEY and CDR2 as SVGAGI. V was shortened by 4 bases and J by 10 bases, with 22 bases between the two germline ends.

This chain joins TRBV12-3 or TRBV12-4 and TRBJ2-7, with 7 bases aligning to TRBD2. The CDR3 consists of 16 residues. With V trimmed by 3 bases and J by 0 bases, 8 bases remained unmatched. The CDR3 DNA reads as TGTGCCAGCAGTTTTGAGCTAGCGGAGAGCTCCTACGAGCAGTACTTC. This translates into CASSFELAESSYEQYF.

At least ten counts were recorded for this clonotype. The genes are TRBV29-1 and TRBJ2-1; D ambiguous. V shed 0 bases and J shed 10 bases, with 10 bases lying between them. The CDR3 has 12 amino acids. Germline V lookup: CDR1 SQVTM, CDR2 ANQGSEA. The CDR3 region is CSVEEQLWEQFF. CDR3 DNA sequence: TGCAGCGTTGAAGAACAGTTGTGGGAGCAGTTCTTC.

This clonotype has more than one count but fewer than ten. CDR3 in amino acids: CASSSQAGGAETQYF. As DNA, the CDR3 is TGTGCCAGCAGTTCACAAGCGGGAGGGGCAGAGACCCAGTACTTC. The chain joins TRBV28 to TRBJ2-5, with 10 bases that match TRBD2. The germline V gene encodes CDR1 MDHEN and CDR2 SYDVKM. The ends lost 4 bases at V and 4 bases at J; junction bases unmatched: 6. This CDR3 comprises 15 residues.

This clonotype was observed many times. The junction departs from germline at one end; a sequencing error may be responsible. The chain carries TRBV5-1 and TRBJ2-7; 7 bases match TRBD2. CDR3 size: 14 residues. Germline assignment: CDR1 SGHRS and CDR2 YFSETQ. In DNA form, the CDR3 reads TGTGCCAGCAGCTTAGCGGGCCTCTCCTACGAGCAGTACTTC. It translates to CASSLAGLSYEQYF.

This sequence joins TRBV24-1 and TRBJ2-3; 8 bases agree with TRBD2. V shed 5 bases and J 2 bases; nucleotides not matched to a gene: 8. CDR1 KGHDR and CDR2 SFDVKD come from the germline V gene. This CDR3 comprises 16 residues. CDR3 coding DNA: TGTGCCACCAGTGTGCGCGGGGGGTCTAACACAGATACGCAGTATTTT. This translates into CATSVRGGSNTDTQYF.

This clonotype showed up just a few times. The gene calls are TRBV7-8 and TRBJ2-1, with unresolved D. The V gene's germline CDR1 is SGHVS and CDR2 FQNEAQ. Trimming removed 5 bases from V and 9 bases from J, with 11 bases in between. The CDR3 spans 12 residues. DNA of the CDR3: TGTGCCAGCAGCCTGAGGAAGATTGAGCAGTTCTTC. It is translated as CASSLRKIEQFF.

The DNA for the CDR3 is TGCGCCAGCAGCTTGGGTGACAGGAGGGATGAGCAGTTCTTC. It specifies CASSLGDRRDEQFF. This chain links TRBV5-1 with TRBJ2-1, with D perhaps being TRBD1 or TRBD2 (6 bases each). The CDR3 is 14 residues long. V lost 0 bases and J 8 bases, leaving 12 bases between the germline ends. Germline assignment: CDR1 SGHRS and CDR2 YFSETQ.

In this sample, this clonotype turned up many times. The CDR3 is CASSPGASTDTQYF. For the CDR3, the DNA is TGCGCCAGCAGCCCGGGCGCGAGCACAGATACGCAGTATTTT. The chain couples TRBV5-1 to TRBJ2-3; no reliable D call. CDR1 and CDR2 (germline): SGHRS, YFSETQ. The CDR3 runs to 14 residues. V lost 4 bases and J lost 0, with 9 bases in between.

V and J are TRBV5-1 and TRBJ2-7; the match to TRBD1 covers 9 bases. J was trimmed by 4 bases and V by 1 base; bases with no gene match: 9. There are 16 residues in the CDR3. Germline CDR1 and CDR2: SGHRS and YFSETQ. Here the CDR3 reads CASSLNNRDRVYEQYF. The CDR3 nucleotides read TGCGCCAGCAGCTTGAATAACCGGGACAGGGTTTACGAGCAGTACTTC.

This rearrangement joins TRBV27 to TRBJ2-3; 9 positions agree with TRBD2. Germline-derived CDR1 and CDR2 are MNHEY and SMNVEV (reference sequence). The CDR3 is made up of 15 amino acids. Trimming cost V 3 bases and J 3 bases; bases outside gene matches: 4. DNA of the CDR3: TGTGCCAGCAGTTTTAGCGGGAGAAGGACAGATACGCAGTATTTT. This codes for CASSFSGRRTDTQYF.

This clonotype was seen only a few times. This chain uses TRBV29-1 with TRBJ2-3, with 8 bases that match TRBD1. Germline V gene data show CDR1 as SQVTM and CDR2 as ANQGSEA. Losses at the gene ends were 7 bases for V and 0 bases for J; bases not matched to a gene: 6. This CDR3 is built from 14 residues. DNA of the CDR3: TGCAGCGGGAGCAGGGGGCAGAGCACAGATACGCAGTATTTT. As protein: CSGSRGQSTDTQYF.

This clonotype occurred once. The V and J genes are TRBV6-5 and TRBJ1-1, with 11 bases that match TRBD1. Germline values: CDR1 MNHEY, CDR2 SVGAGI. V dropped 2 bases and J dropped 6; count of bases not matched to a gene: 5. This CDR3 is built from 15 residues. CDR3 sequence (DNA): TGTGCCAGCAGTTACCCTGGACAGGGGGCCGCTGAAGCTTTCTTT. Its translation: CASSYPGQGAAEAFF.

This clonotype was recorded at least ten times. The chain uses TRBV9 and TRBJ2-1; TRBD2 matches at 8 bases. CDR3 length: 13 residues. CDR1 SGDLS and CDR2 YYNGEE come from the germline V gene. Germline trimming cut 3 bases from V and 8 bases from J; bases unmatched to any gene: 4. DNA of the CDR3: TGTGCCAGCAGCGCGGGAGGGTATGATGAGCAGTTCTTC. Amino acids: CASSAGGYDEQFF.

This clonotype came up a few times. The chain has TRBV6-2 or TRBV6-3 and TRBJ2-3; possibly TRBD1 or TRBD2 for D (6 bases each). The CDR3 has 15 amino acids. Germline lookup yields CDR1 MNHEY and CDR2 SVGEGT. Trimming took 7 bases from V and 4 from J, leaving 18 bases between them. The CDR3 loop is CASKSGARGSDTQYF. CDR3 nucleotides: TGTGCCAGCAAATCGGGGGCGCGGGGCTCAGATACGCAGTATTTT.

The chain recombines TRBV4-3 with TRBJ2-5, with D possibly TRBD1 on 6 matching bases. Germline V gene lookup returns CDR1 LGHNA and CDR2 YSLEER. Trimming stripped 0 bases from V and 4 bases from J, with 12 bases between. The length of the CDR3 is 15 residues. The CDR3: CASSQDLGAGETQYF. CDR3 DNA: TGCGCCAGCAGCCAAGATTTGGGGGCTGGAGAGACCCAGTACTTC.

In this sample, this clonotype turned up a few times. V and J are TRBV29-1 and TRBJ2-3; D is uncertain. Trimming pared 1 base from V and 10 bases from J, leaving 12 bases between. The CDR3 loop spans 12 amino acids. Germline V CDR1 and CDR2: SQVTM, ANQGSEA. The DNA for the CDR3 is TGCAGCGTTGAAGTGGTTTCTAACCCGCAGTATTTT. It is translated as CSVEVVSNPQYF.

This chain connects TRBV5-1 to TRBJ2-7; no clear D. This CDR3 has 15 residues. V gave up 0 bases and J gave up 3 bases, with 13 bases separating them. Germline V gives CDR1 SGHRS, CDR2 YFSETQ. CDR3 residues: CASSLEGRWGYEQYF. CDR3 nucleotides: TGCGCCAGCAGCTTGGAAGGCCGGTGGGGCTACGAGCAGTACTTC.

CDR3 protein: CASSEAPVVTLYGYTF. CDR3 bases: TGTGCCAGCAGTGAAGCACCAGTAGTGACGCTCTATGGCTACACCTTC. This chain connects TRBV6-1 to TRBJ1-2; no clear D gene. The V end lost 0 bases, the J end lost 4 bases, and 15 bases lay between the germline ends. The CDR3 covers 16 residues. Per germline, CDR1 MNHNS and CDR2 SASEGT.